Only a few counts were recorded for the clone carrying this T cell receptor beta chain. The antigen remains undetermined. Method: immunoSEQ multiplex PCR; TCRdb's copy keeps in-frame clones and lacks some. The data show about 49,000 clones, about 70% seen once. From germline, CDR1 is SQVTM and CDR2 ANQGSEA. CDR3 size: 13 residues. Trimming shortened V by 6 bases and J by 4 bases, and 13 bases separated the two germline ends. The data were obtained in a study of cytotoxic CD8 clonotypes in ibrutinib-treated CLL. Study as a whole: Approximately 25 partial and 2 complete responses; at median about 63 months, approximately 14 remitted, around twelve progressed. The study recorded mean values of approximately 260,000 productive templates and approximately 90,000 productive rearrangements per sample. Study-wide results and limits: Clonality correlated strongly with circulating CD8+ T cells and exceeded age-matched healthy donors at baseline.

The starting material was PBMCs, obtained after 12 months of ibrutinib treatment. This sequence originates from a human donor with chronic lymphocytic leukemia. V gene TRBV29-1 combines with J gene TRBJ1-3; perhaps TRBD1 as D (6 bases). CDR3 nucleotides: TGCAGCGTATCCGCAACAGGGGGAAACACCATATATTTT. This sequence encodes CSVSATGGNTIYF.